This TCR beta chain was identified in a study of shared clonotypes between healthy human individuals. Naive CD8 cells lacked CD45RO, underwent positive selection for CCR7 and left out terminally differentiated effector memory CD45RA+ cells. All participating donors were Caucasian adults from Nashville, Tennessee. As concerns this clone: Its target is not known.

This was a deep-level run. Clones were read by immunoSEQ multiplex PCR, and TCRdb kept only the in-frame ones, dropping some. Found here are more than 2 million clones, approximately 92% of them singletons; the top ten hold 1.5% to 2%. Notes on the study in general: Clonotypes shared by all four donors outscored non-shared clonotypes in generation probability.

The CDR3 runs to 14 residues. Between the trimmed V and J ends, which lost 8 bases and 5 bases, there was a span of 15 bases. Per the germline V gene, CDR1 is SGHVS and CDR2 is FNYEAQ. Sequences were obtained from naive CD8+ T cells from PBMCs. The chain recombines TRBV7-6 with TRBJ2-2; the D gene is possibly TRBD1 (5 bases). The sequence derives from a young man in good health. Some clones in this sample may be carry-over from other donors' samples. CDR3 nucleotide sequence: TGTGCCAGCGCATCCGAAGGGGTAACCGGGGAGCTGTTTTTT. As protein: CASASEGVTGELFF.